The 20 T cell receptor beta chains reported below all come from one sample, sequenced in a study of radiation and T cells in renal cell carcinoma. Time point denoted: baseline pretreatment blood. Indicated treatment: 15 Gy SBRT to primary tumor, nephrectomy 4 weeks later. Only in-frame clones appear in the TCRdb table, and some are missing; sequencing was by immunoSEQ multiplex PCR. Of 120,000 to 150,000 clones listed, roughly 80% were seen once; the top ten hold approximately 24%. Material: blood, obtained from a patient whose treatment included radiotherapy and nephrectomy. Every receptor here comes from a woman aged 50 to 60 with renal cell carcinoma.

V is TRBV15 and J is TRBJ2-1, with TRBD2 matching over 10 bases. The CDR3 covers 15 residues. Looked up from germline, CDR1 is LNHNV and CDR2 is YYDKDF (reference sequence). V dropped 5 bases and J dropped 8; count of bases not matched to a gene: 9. CDR3 nucleotides: TGTGCCACCAGCGCGACTAGCGGGCAGGCCGATGAGCAGTTCTTC. This codes for CATSATSGQADEQFF.

This clone was seen a single time. The CDR3 sequence: CASSLDRAGANVLTF. The CDR3 DNA follows: TGCGCCAGCAGCTTGGACAGGGCTGGGGCCAACGTCCTGACTTTC. The V call is TRBV5-1, the J call TRBJ2-6; possibly TRBD1 for D (6 bases). The CDR3 consists of 15 residues. The germline V gene has CDR1 SGHRS and CDR2 YFSETQ. V was pared by 0 bases and J by 2 bases, with 6 bases between.

V is TRBV13 and J is TRBJ2-7, with D possibly TRBD1 on 5 matching bases. The V and J ends lost 2 bases and 3 bases respectively, with 14 bases between them. Germline V gene sequence: CDR1 PRHDT, CDR2 FYEKMQ (reference sequence). The CDR3 spans 15 residues. This CDR3 reads CASSLRGPKNYEQYF. The CDR3 coding sequence is TGTGCCAGCAGCTTAAGGGGTCCTAAAAACTACGAGCAGTACTTC. Full variable domain (missing parts from reference TRBV13 and TRBJ2-7): AAGVIQSPRHLIKEKRETATLKCYPIPRHDTVYWYQQGPGQDPQFLISFYEKMQSDKGSIPDRFSAQQFSDYHSELNMSSLELGDSALYFCASSLRGPKNYEQYFGPGTRLTVT.

DNA of the CDR3: TGTGCCAGCGGCCCACACAGGGAAGGGGCTTTCTTT. Amino acid sequence: CASGPHREGAFF. The chain links TRBV11-2 to TRBJ1-1, with a tentative D call TRBD1 (6 bases). Trimming shortened V by 8 bases and J by 11 bases, and 18 bases separated the two germline ends. CDR1 SGHAT and CDR2 FQNNGV come from the germline V gene. The CDR3 has 12 residues. Combining the CDR3 with reference TRBV11-2 and TRBJ1-1 gives the whole variable domain EAGVAQSPRYKIIEKRQSVAFWCNPISGHATLYWYQQILGQGPKLLIQFQNNGVVDDSQLPKDRFSAERLKGVDSTLKIQPAKLEDSAVYLCASGPHREGAFFGQGTRLTVV.

The V and J genes are TRBV6-5 and TRBJ2-2; possibly TRBD1 for D (5 bases). The CDR3 loop spans 14 amino acids. Between the trimmed V and J ends, which lost 5 bases and 5 bases, there was a span of 12 bases. In germline, CDR1 is MNHEY, CDR2 SVGAGI. The DNA of the CDR3 is TGTGCCAGCAGTCGGCGACAGAAAACCGGGGAGCTGTTTTTT. Translated, it gives CASSRRQKTGELFF.

V is TRBV9 and J is TRBJ2-1, with 9 bases aligning to TRBD1. This CDR3 is 15 amino acids long. Looked up from germline, CDR1 is SGDLS and CDR2 is YYNGEE. Germline trimming cut 4 bases from V and 7 bases from J; bases unmatched to any gene: 9. In DNA form, the CDR3 reads TGTGCCAGCAGCTATTTTCGGGACAGGGCTAATGAGCAGTTCTTC. It codes for CASSYFRDRANEQFF.

The CDR3 DNA reads as TGTGCCAGCTCATTAGGACAGGGCAACTATGGCTACACCTTC. Residues: CASSLGQGNYGYTF. This rearrangement joins TRBV18 to TRBJ1-2, with TRBD1 matching over 8 bases. The CDR3 sequence is 14 residues long. The V gene end was trimmed by 5 bases and the J gene end by 2 bases; junction bases not matched to a gene: 4. Germline lookup yields CDR1 KGHSH and CDR2 LQKENI.

This chain uses TRBV27 with TRBJ1-5, with a possible D match to TRBD1 (5 bases). Germline CDR1 MNHEY, CDR2 SMNVEV (reference sequence). Trimming took off 2 bases at V and 7 bases at J, with 12 bases between the two ends. CDR3 size: 14 residues. As DNA, the CDR3 is TGTGCCAGCAGTTTAGGGACCGAAATCCAGCCCCAGCATTTT. Protein product: CASSLGTEIQPQHF.

The chain links TRBV5-1 to TRBJ2-7; 8 nucleotides agree with TRBD2. The CDR3 totals 16 residues. Germline trimming cut 4 bases from V and 2 bases from J; bases unmatched to any gene: 11. Germline assignment: CDR1 SGHRS and CDR2 YFSETQ. The DNA for the CDR3 is TGCGCCAGCAGCCAGATCCTAGCGGGTAAAACCTACGAGCAGTACTTC. Translated: CASSQILAGKTYEQYF.

The chain recombines TRBV4-3 with TRBJ1-4; possibly TRBD1 for D (6 bases). Trimming cost V 1 base and J 5 bases, with 11 bases left between them. Looked up from germline, CDR1 is LGHNA and CDR2 is YSLEER. CDR3 length equals 15 residues. The DNA for the CDR3 is TGCGCCAGCAGCCAAGGCCGGGACACCAATGAAAAACTGTTTTTT. This gives the protein CASSQGRDTNEKLFF.

The chain combines TRBV18 with TRBJ1-1; a possible D gene is TRBD1 (6 bases). Germline assignment: CDR1 KGHSH and CDR2 LQKENI. V was trimmed by 2 bases and J by 6 bases, leaving 7 bases between them. The CDR3 consists of 12 residues. CDR3 in DNA: TGTGCCAGCTCACCAAGGGGGTCTGAAGCTTTCTTT. It encodes CASSPRGSEAFF.

The V and J genes are TRBV25-1 and TRBJ2-1; D may be TRBD1 or TRBD2 (6 bases each). V lost 5 bases, J lost 8 bases, and 13 bases lay in between. The CDR3 length is 13 residues. The germline gives CDR1 MGHDK, CDR2 SYGVNS. This CDR3 reads CASSRLGGHEQFF. CDR3 in DNA: TGTGCCAGCAGTCGATTGGGGGGCCATGAGCAGTTCTTC. The full variable domain, completed using reference TRBV25-1 and TRBJ2-1, is EADIYQTPRYLVIGTGKKITLECSQTMGHDKMYWYQQDPGMELHLIHYSYGVNSTEKGDLSSESTVSRIRTEHFPLTLESARPSHTSQYLCASSRLGGHEQFFGPGTRLTVL.

The V gene is TRBV7-2, the J gene TRBJ2-5, with unresolved D. Trimming pared 0 bases from V and 9 bases from J, leaving 14 bases between. CDR1 and CDR2 (germline): SGHTA, FQGNSA. This CDR3 has 14 amino acids. For the CDR3, the DNA is TGTGCCAGCAGCTTAGCTGCTGGCAGTGGGGCCCAGTACTTC. It codes for CASSLAAGSGAQYF.

The rearrangement uses TRBV29-1 and TRBJ2-7; 7 bases agree with TRBD1. CDR1 and CDR2 (germline): SQVTM, ANQGSEA. The CDR3 is 12 residues long. With V trimmed by 4 bases and J by 4 bases, 4 bases remained unmatched. The CDR3 bases are TGCAGCGTTGCCCAGACAGGGTACGAGCAGTACTTC. As protein: CSVAQTGYEQYF.

V is TRBV19 and J is TRBJ2-7, with 7 positions matching TRBD1. Germline trimming cut 6 bases from V and 2 bases from J; bases unmatched to any gene: 7. CDR1 is LNHDA and CDR2 is SQIVND in the germline V gene (reference sequence). The CDR3 is 14 amino acids. DNA for the CDR3: TGTGCCAGTAGCCCGGGACAGAATACCTACGAGCAGTACTTC. Amino acids: CASSPGQNTYEQYF.

This chain joins TRBV5-6 and TRBJ1-1; D uncertain. This CDR3 is built from 12 residues. Germline lookup yields CDR1 SGHDT and CDR2 YYEEEE. Trimming cost V 3 bases and J 1 base, with 4 bases left between them. This CDR3 reads CASSSANTEAFF. CDR3 DNA sequence: TGTGCCAGCAGCTCGGCGAACACTGAAGCTTTCTTT.

This clone was seen more than once but under ten times. This sequence joins TRBV14 and TRBJ1-1, with TRBD1 as a possible D gene (6 bases). Looked up from germline, CDR1 is SGHDN and CDR2 is FVKESK. Trimming shortened V by 3 bases and J by 5 bases, and 10 bases separated the two germline ends. The CDR3 spans 13 residues. CDR3 DNA sequence: TGTGCCAGCAGCCAGGGGGCCAGAACTGAAGCTTTCTTT. Protein product: CASSQGARTEAFF.

This clone was observed a few times. Other DNA sequences in the same sample also yield this CDR3. The CDR3 sequence: CASSPRQGSNTEAFF. The CDR3 DNA reads as TGTGCCAGCAGCCCCCGACAGGGGAGTAACACTGAAGCTTTCTTT. The chain has TRBV9 and TRBJ1-1; 8 bases map to TRBD1. Germline V CDR1 and CDR2: SGDLS, YYNGEE. The CDR3 extends over 15 amino acids. Trimming removed 4 bases from V and 2 bases from J; junction bases left unmatched: 7. The variable domain in full, with the rest retrieved from reference TRBV9 and TRBJ1-1, is DSGVTQTPKHLITATGQRVTLRCSPRSGDLSVYWYQQSLDQGLQFLIQYYNGEERAKGNILERFSAQQFPDLHSELNLSSLELGDSALYFCASSPRQGSNTEAFFGQGTRLTVV.

The chain's CDR3 is CASSYSPAGGQYEQYF. The CDR3 DNA is TGTGCCAGCAGTTACTCACCAGCGGGGGGGCAGTACGAGCAGTACTTC. V is TRBV6-5 and J is TRBJ2-7, with TRBD2 identical over 10 bases. The CDR3 runs to 16 residues. The ends lost 0 bases at V and 4 bases at J; junction bases unmatched: 6. Per germline, CDR1 MNHEY and CDR2 SVGAGI.

V gene TRBV30 combines with J gene TRBJ2-1; D is ambiguous. CDR1 and CDR2 from the germline V gene are GTSNPN and SVGIG (reference sequence). Trimming stripped 3 bases from V and 5 bases from J, with 8 bases between. The CDR3 is 12 residues long. The CDR3 sequence is CAWRGSHNEQFF. The CDR3, as DNA: TGTGCCTGGAGAGGTTCCCACAATGAGCAGTTCTTC.